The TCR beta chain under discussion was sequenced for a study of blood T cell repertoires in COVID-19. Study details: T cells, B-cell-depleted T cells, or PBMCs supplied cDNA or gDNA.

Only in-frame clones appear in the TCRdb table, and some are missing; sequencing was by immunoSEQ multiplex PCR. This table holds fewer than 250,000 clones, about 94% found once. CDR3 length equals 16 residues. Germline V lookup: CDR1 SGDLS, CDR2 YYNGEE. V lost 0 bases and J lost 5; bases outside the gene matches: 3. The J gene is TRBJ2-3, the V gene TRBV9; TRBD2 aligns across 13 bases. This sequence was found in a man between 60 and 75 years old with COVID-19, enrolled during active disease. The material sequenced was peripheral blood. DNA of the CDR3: TGTGCCAGCAGCGTAGGACTAGCGGGAGGCGAAGATACGCAGTATTTT. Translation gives CASSVGLAGGEDTQYF.